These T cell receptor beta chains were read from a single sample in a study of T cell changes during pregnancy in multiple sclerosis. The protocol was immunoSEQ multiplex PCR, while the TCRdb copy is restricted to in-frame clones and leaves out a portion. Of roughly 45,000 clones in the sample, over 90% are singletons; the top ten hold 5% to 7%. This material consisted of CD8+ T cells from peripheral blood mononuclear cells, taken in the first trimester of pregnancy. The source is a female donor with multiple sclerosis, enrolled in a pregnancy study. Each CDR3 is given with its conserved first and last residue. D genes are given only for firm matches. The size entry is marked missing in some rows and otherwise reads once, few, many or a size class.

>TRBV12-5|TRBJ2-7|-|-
TGTGCTAGTGGTTTTTCTCTAACGGATATCAAGCAAACACAGGGCGACTACGAGCAGTACTTC
CASGFSLTDIKQTQGDYEQYF
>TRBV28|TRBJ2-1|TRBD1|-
TGTGCCAGCAGTTCCCGGGCAGGGGGAGATGAGCAGTTCTTC
CASSSRAGGDEQFF
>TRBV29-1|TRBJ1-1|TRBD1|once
TGCAGCGTTGCCGGGACAGGGACGAACACTGAAGCTTTCTTT
CSVAGTGTNTEAFF
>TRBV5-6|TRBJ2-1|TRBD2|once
TGTGCCGCGTTACTAGCGCCTACGTGGAATGAGCAGTTCTTC
CAALLAPTWNEQFF
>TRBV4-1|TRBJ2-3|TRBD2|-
TGCGCCAGCAGCCAAAGGACTAGCGGGAGCTCAGATACGCAGTATTTT
CASSQRTSGSSDTQYF
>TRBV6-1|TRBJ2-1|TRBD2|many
TGTGCCAGCAGTGACGTTCTGAAGCGGGAGGCCCATCCTCGGAATGAGCAGTTCTTC
CASSDVLKREAHPRNEQFF
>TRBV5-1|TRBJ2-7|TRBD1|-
TGCGCCACCAGGGGGACAGCCTCCTACGAGCAGTACTTC
CATRGTASYEQYF
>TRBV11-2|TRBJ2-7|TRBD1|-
TGTGCCAGCAGCTTACAAGGGACAGGGCTCGAGCAGTACTTC
CASSLQGTGLEQYF
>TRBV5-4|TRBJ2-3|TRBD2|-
TGTGCCAGCAGCTTGGGTACTAGCGGGATTGATACGCAGTATTTT
CASSLGTSGIDTQYF
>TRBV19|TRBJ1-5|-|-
TGTGCCAGTAGTTGGGGCAGCAATCAGCCCCAGCATTTT
CASSWGSNQPQHF
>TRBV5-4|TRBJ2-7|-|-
TGTGCCAGCAGCTTGGCGGACGAGCAGTACTTC
CASSLADEQYF
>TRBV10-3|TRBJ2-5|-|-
TGTGCCATCGGTGCCCAGGGGAAAGAGACCCAGTACTTC
CAIGAQGKETQYF
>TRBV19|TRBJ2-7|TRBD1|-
TGTGCCAGTAGTAGGAGACAGGGGGACCCCTACGAGCAGTACTTC
CASSRRQGDPYEQYF
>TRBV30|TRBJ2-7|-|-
TGTGCCTGGGCTGACAGGACCCTCTACGAGCAGTACTTC
CAWADRTLYEQYF
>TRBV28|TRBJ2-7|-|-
TGTGCCAGCGGAATCGGGAGACTGAACGAGCAGTACTTC
CASGIGRLNEQYF
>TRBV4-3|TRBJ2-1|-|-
TGCGCCAGCAGCCAACACCGAGGGACTCCTAGCTCCTACAATGAGCAGTTCTTC
CASSQHRGTPSSYNEQFF
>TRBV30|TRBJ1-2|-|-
TGTGCCTGGAGTGTAGGGGATTGGGATGGCTACACCTTC
CAWSVGDWDGYTF
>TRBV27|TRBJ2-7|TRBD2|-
TGTGCCAGCAGTTTAGATAGCGGGGTAAGCTCCTACGAGCAGTACTTC
CASSLDSGVSSYEQYF
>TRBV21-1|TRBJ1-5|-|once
TGTGCCAGCAGCAAAGTCAACGGGGAGAATCAGCCCCAGCATTTT
CASSKVNGENQPQHF
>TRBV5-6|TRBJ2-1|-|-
TGTGCCAGCAGCTTGGCAGGGGAGATCTATGAGCAGTTCTTC
CASSLAGEIYEQFF
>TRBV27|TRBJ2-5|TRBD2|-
TGTGCCAGCAGTAATTGGGCGGGAGCGGTAAAAGAGACCCAGTACTTC
CASSNWAGAVKETQYF
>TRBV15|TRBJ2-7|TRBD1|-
TGTGCCACCAGCATAGGACAGGGCTACGAGCAGTACTTC
CATSIGQGYEQYF
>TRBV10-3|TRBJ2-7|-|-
TGTGCCATCAGTCCAAGGACAATTTACGAGCAGTACTTC
CAISPRTIYEQYF
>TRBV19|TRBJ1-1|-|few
TGTGCCGCGGGACCGGGAAACACTGAAGCTTTCTTT
CAAGPGNTEAFF